This T cell receptor (beta chain) was observed in a study of T cell changes during pregnancy in multiple sclerosis. The protocol was immunoSEQ multiplex PCR, while the TCRdb copy is restricted to in-frame clones and leaves out a portion. The sample consists of 35,000 to 55,000 clones, roughly nine tenths of them appearing once. This TCR came from a female donor with multiple sclerosis, enrolled in a pregnancy study. Sequences were derived from CD4+ T cells from peripheral blood mononuclear cells, sampled after pregnancy.

The CDR3 sequence is CASSFPWTSGRAVDTQYF. CDR3 DNA sequence: TGTGCCAGCAGTTTTCCGTGGACTAGCGGGAGGGCCGTAGATACGCAGTATTTT. The J gene is TRBJ2-3, the V gene TRBV28; TRBD2 agrees at 15 bases. V dropped 3 bases and J dropped 5; count of bases not matched to a gene: 9. The germline CDR1 and CDR2 sequences are MDHEN and SYDVKM. CDR3 length: 18 residues.